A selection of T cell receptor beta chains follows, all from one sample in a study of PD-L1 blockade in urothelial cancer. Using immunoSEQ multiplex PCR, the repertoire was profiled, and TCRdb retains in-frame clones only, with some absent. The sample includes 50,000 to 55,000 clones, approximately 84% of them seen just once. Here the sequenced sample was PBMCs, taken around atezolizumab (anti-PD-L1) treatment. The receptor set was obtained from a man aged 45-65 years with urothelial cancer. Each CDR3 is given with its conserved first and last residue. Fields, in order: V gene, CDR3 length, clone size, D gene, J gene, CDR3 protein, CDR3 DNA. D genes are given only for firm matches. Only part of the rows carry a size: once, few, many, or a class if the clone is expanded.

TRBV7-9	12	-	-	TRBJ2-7	CASSRSGYEQYF	TGTGCCAGCAGCCGGAGCGGCTACGAGCAGTACTTC
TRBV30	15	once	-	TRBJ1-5	CAWSVRGFSNQPQHF	TGTGCCTGGAGTGTGAGAGGGTTTAGCAATCAGCCCCAGCATTTT
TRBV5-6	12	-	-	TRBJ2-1	CASSSGGSEQFF	TGTGCCAGCAGCTCGGGTGGGTCTGAGCAGTTCTTC
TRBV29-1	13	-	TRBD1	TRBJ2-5	CSARDRYQETQYF	TGCAGCGCCCGGGACAGATACCAAGAGACCCAGTACTTC
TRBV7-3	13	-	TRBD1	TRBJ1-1	CASSLGDSREAFF	TGTGCCAGCAGCTTGGGGGACAGCCGTGAAGCTTTCTTT
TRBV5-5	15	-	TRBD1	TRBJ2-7	CASSFGRQGAYEQYF	TGTGCCAGCAGCTTCGGGAGACAGGGGGCCTACGAGCAGTACTTC
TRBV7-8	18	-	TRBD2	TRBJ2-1	CASSARGGLATAYNEQFF	TGTGCCAGCAGCGCAAGAGGTGGACTAGCAACCGCCTACAATGAGCAGTTCTTC
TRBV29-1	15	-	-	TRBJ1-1	CSAPRQKGWNTEAFF	TGCAGCGCCCCGAGACAGAAAGGCTGGAACACTGAAGCTTTCTTT
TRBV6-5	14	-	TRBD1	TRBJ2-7	CASSSGQGALEQYF	TGTGCCAGCAGTTCGGGACAGGGGGCTCTCGAGCAGTACTTC
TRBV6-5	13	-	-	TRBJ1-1	CASSPGGNTEAFF	TGTGCCAGCAGTCCCGGGGGGAACACTGAAGCTTTCTTT
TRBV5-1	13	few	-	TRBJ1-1	CASSLGQLNEAFF	TGCGCCAGCAGCTTGGGACAGCTAAATGAAGCTTTCTTT